Listed here are 6 T cell receptor beta chains from one sample, sequenced in a study of memory CD4+ T cells and cytomegalovirus serostatus. The sort gate was single viable CD3+CD4+CD8-CD45RO+ cells for memory CD4+ T cells. Generated by immunoSEQ multiplex PCR, the TCRdb table keeps only in-frame clones and is missing some. The sample has some 60,000 clones; 80% to 90% are singletons. The sequenced sample consisted of memory CD4+ T cells from blood. The receptors originated from an adult in good health and CMV-seronegative.

The genes are TRBV5-4 and TRBJ2-5; D call uncertain. Per the germline V gene, CDR1 is SGHNT and CDR2 is YYREEE (reference sequence). Trimming removed 0 bases from V and 1 base from J, with 7 bases in between. This CDR3 has 14 residues. The CDR3 is CASSLVQTQETQYF. The CDR3 DNA reads as TGTGCCAGCAGCTTGGTACAAACCCAAGAGACCCAGTACTTC. The full variable domain, with the rest looked up from reference TRBV5-4 and TRBJ2-5, is ETGVTQSPTHLIKTRGQQVTLRCSSQSGHNTVSWYQQALGQGPQFIFQYYREEENGRGNFPPRFSGLQFPNYSSELNVNALELDDSALYLCASSLVQTQETQYFGPGTRLLVL.

The chain has TRBV6-1 and TRBJ1-1; unclear D gene. From germline, CDR1 is MNHNS and CDR2 SASEGT. The CDR3 has 14 amino acids. V lost 7 bases and J lost 2, with 14 bases in between. As DNA, the CDR3 is TGTGCCAGCACTACCGGGGTAGCCAACACTGAAGCTTTCTTT. It translates to CASTTGVANTEAFF.

V is TRBV18 and J is TRBJ2-7, with 7 positions matching TRBD1. Germline trimming cut 6 bases from V and 6 bases from J; bases unmatched to any gene: 11. Germline V CDR1 and CDR2: KGHSH, LQKENI. This CDR3 region has 14 residues. This CDR3 is CASSPGQAYGEQYF. CDR3 sequence (DNA): TGTGCCAGCTCCCCAGGACAGGCTTATGGCGAGCAGTACTTC.

The chain has TRBV18 and TRBJ1-1, with TRBD1 identical over 9 bases. The CDR3 totals 15 residues. V lost 4 bases to trimming and J lost 2 bases; unmatched junction nucleotides: 5. CDR1 is KGHSH, CDR2 LQKENI, per germline. In DNA, the CDR3 is TGTGCCAGCTCACGAAACACAGGGGGCAACACTGAAGCTTTCTTT. Its translation is CASSRNTGGNTEAFF.

A word on this clone: Other DNA sequences within the sample encode an identical CDR3. The chain couples TRBV29-1 to TRBJ1-3, with a tentative D call TRBD1 (5 bases). V was cut by 4 bases and J by 0 bases, with 7 bases left in between. The germline V gene has CDR1 SQVTM and CDR2 ANQGSEA. The length of the CDR3 is 13 residues. CDR3 DNA sequence: TGCAGCGTTGTGAGGGGCTCTGGAAACACCATATATTTT. Protein: CSVVRGSGNTIYF.

The gene calls are TRBV29-1 and TRBJ1-6; D gene unclear. This CDR3 region has 13 residues. The ends were cut back, 4 bases at V and 3 bases at J, with 7 bases in the middle. Germline CDR1 SQVTM, CDR2 ANQGSEA. CDR3 nucleotides: TGCAGCGTTGGAATGGACTATAATTCACCCCTCCACTTT. This translates into CSVGMDYNSPLHF. Full variable domain (remainder filled in from reference TRBV29-1 and TRBJ1-6): SAVISQKPSRDICQRGTSLTIQCQVDSQVTMMFWYRQQPGQSLTLIATANQGSEATYESGFVIDKFPISRPNLTFSTLTVSNMSPEDSSIYLCSVGMDYNSPLHFGNGTRLTVT.